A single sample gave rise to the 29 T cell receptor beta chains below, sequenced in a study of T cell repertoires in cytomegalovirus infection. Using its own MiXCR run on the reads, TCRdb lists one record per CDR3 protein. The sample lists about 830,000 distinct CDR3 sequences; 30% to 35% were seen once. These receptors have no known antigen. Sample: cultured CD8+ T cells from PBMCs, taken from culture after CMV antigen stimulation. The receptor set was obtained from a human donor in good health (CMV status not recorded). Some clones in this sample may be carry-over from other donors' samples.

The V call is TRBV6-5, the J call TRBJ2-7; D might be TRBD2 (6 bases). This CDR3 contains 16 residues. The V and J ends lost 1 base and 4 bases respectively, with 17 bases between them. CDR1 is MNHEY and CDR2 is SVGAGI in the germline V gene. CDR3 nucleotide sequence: TGTGCCAGCAGTTACTACACCGCCCCAGGAGGGTACGAGCAGTACTTC. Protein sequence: CASSYYTAPGGYEQYF.

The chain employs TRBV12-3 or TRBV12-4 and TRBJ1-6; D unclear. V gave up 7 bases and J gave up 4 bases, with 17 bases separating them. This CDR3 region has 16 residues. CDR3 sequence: CASTYWGGEYNSPLHF. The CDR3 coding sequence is TGTGCCAGCACATATTGGGGAGGTGAATATAATTCACCCCTCCACTTT.

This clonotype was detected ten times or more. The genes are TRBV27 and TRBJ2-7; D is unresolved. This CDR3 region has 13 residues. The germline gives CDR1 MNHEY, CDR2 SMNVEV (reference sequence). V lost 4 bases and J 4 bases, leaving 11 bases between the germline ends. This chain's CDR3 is CASSSRAKYEQYV. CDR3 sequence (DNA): TGTGCCAGCAGTTCTCGGGCCAAATACGAGCAGTACGTC.

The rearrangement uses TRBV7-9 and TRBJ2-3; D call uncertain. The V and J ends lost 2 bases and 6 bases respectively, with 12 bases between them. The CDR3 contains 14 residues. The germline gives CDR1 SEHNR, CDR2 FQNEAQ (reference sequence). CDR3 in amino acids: CASSLPIVVDTQYF. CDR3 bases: TGTGCCAGCAGCTTACCAATTGTAGTGGATACGCAGTATTTT. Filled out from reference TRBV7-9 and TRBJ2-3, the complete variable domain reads DTGVSQNPRHKITKRGQNVTFRCDPISEHNRLYWYRQTLGQGPEFLTYFQNEAQLEKSRLLSDRFSAERPKGSFSTLEIQRTEQGDSAMYLCASSLPIVVDTQYFGPGTRLTVL.

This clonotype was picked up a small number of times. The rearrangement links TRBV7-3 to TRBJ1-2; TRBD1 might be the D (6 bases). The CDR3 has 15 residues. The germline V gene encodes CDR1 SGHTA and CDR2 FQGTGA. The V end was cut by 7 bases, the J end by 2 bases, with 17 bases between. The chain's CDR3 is CASTLTPGQNYGYTF. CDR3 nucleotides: TGTGCCAGCACCCTTACCCCCGGACAGAACTATGGCTACACCTTC.

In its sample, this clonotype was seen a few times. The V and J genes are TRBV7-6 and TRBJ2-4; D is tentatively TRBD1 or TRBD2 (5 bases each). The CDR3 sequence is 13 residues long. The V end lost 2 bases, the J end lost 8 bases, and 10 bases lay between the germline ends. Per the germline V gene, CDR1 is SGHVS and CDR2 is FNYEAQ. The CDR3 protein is CASSLFLGDIQYF. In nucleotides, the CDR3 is TGTGCCAGCAGCTTATTTTTGGGGGACATTCAGTACTTC.

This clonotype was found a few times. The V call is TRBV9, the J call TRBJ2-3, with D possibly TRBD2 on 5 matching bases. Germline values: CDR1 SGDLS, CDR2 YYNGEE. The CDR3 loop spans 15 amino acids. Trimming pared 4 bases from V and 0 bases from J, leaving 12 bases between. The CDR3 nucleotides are TGTGCCAGCAGCCCTCACGGACTCAGCACAGATACGCAGTATTTT. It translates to CASSPHGLSTDTQYF.

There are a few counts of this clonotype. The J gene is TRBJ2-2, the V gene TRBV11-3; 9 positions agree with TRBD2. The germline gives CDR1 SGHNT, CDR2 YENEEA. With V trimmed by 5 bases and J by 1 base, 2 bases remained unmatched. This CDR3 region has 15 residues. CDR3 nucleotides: TGTGCCAGCAGCCCGACTAGCGGGAACACCGGGGAGCTGTTTTTT. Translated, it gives CASSPTSGNTGELFF.

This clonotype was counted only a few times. The chain's CDR3 is CASTESGSRADTQYF. CDR3 bases: TGCGCCAGCACCGAGAGTGGGAGCCGTGCAGATACGCAGTATTTT. The chain recombines TRBV10-2 with TRBJ2-3, with a possible D match to TRBD2 (5 bases). V gave up 7 bases and J gave up 4 bases, with 18 bases separating them. There are 15 residues in the CDR3. Looked up from germline, CDR1 is WSHSY and CDR2 is SAAADI.

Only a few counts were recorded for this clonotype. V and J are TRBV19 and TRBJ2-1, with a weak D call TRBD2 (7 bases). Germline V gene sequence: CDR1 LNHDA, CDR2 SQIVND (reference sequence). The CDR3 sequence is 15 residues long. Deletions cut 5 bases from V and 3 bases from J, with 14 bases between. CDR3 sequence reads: CASSVGGADYNEQFF. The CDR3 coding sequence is TGTGCCAGTAGTGTTGGGGGGGCAGACTACAATGAGCAGTTCTTC. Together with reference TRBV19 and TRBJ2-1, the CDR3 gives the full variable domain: DGGITQSPKYLFRKEGQNVTLSCEQNLNHDAMYWYRQDPGQGLRLIYYSQIVNDFQKGDIAEGYSVSREKKESFPLTVTSAQKNPTAFYLCASSVGGADYNEQFFGPGTRLTVL.

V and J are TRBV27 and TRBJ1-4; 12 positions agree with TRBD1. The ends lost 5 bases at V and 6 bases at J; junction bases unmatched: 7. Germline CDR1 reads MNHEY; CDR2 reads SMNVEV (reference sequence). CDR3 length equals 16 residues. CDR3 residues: CASSPRDRGRHEKLFF. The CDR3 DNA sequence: TGTGCCAGCAGTCCGAGGGACAGGGGGCGCCATGAAAAACTGTTTTTT.

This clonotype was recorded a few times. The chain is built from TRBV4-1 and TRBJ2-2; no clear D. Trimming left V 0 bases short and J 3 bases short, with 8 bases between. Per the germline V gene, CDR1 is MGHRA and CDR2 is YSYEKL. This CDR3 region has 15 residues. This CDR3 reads CASSQDLTYTGELFF. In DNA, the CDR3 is TGCGCCAGCAGCCAAGATCTAACGTACACCGGGGAGCTGTTTTTT.

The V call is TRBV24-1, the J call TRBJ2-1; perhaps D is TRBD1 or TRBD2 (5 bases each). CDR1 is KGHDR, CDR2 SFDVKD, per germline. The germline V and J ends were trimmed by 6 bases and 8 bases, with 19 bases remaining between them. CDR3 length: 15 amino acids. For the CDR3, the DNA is TGTGCCACCAGTTACTCAGGGAGAACTGTGGATGAGCAGTTCTTC. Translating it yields CATSYSGRTVDEQFF.

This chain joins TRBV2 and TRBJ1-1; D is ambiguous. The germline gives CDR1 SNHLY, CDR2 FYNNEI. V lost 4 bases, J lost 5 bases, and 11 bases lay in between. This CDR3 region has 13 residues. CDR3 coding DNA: TGTGCCAGCAGTGGGAGCTTTAAGACTGAAGCTTTCTTT. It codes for CASSGSFKTEAFF.

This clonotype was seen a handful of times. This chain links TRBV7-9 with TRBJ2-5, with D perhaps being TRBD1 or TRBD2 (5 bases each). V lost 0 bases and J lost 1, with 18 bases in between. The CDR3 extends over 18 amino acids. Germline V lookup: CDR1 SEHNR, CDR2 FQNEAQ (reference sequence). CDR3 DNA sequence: TGTGCCAGCAGCTTAGCGGGACGTGGGCGCGAGGTCCAAGAGACCCAGTACTTC. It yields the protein CASSLAGRGREVQETQYF.

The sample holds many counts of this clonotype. CDR3 DNA: TGTGCCAGCAGTACCCCCCGACAGGGTGGCGGCTATGGCTACACCTTC. Translated, it gives CASSTPRQGGGYGYTF. The chain combines TRBV28 with TRBJ1-2; 7 bases line up with TRBD1. V dropped 5 bases and J dropped 4; count of bases not matched to a gene: 13. The germline CDR1 and CDR2 sequences are MDHEN and SYDVKM. This CDR3 comprises 16 residues.

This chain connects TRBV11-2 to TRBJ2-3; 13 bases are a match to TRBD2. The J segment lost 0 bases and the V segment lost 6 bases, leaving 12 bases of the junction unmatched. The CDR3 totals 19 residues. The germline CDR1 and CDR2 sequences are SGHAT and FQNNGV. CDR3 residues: CASRSRPGLAGTSTDTQYF. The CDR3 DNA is TGTGCCAGCAGATCCCGTCCGGGACTAGCGGGGACCAGCACAGATACGCAGTATTTT.

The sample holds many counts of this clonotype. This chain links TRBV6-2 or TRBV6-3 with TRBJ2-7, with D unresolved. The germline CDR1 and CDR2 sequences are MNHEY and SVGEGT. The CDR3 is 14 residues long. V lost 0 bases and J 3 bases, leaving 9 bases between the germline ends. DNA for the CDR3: TGTGCCAGCAGTTACTCACAAGCCGGCTACGAGCAGTACGTC. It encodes CASSYSQAGYEQYV.

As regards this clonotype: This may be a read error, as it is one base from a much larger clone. In DNA form, the CDR3 reads TGTACCAGCGGGGCTCGGCGGGGGGCCACAGATACGCAGTATTTT. Amino acids: CTSGARRGATDTQYF. This chain uses TRBV12-3 or TRBV12-4 with TRBJ2-3; TRBD2 aligns across 8 bases. The CDR3 totals 15 residues.

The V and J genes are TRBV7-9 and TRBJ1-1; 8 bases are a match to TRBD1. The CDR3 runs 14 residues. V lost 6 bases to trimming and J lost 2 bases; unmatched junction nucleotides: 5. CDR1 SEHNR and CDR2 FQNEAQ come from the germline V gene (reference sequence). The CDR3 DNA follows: TGTGCCAGCAGGTCTACAGGGGGAAACACTGAAGCTTTCTTT. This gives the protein CASRSTGGNTEAFF.

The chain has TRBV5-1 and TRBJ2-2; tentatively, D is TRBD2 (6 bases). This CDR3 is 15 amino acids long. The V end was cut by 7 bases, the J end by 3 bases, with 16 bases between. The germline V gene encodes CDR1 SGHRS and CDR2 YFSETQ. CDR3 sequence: CASLGGTRHTGELFF. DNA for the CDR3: TGCGCCAGCCTCGGCGGGACTCGCCACACCGGGGAGCTGTTTTTT.

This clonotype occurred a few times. CDR3 loop: CASGKAYNEQFF. The CDR3 DNA sequence: TGTGCCTCAGGGAAGGCCTACAATGAGCAGTTCTTC. The V gene is TRBV6-1, the J gene TRBJ2-1; a possible D gene is TRBD1 (5 bases). CDR3 length: 12 amino acids. Germline CDR1 is MNHNS and CDR2 is SASEGT. The V end was cut by 11 bases, the J end by 2 bases, with 10 bases between.

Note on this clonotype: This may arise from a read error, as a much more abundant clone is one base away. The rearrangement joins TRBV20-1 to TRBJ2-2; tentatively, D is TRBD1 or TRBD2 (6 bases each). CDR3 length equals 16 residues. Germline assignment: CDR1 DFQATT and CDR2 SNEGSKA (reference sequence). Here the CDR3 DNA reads TGCAGTGCTAGGATCGTAGAAAGGGGGGACACCGGGGAGATGTTTTTT. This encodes CSARIVERGDTGEMFF.

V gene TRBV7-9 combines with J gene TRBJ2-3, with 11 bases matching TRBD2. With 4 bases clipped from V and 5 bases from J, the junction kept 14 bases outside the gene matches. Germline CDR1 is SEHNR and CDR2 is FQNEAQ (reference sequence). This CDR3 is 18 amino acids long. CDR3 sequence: CASSSTSGGLTRRDTQYF. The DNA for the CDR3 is TGTGCCAGCAGCTCAACTAGCGGGGGCCTAACACGACGAGATACGCAGTATTTT.

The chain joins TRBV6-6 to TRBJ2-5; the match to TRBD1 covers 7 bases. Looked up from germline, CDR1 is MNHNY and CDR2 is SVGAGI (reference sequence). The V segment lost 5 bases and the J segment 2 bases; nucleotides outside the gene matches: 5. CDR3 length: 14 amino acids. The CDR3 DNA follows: TGTGCCAGCAGTCACAGGGGACAACAAGAGACCCAGTACTTC. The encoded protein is CASSHRGQQETQYF.

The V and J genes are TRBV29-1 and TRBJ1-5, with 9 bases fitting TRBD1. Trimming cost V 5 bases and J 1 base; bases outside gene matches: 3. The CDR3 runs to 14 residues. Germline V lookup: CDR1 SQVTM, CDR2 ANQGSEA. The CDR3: CSVTGGGSNQPQHF. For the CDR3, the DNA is TGCAGCGTTACAGGGGGCGGAAGCAATCAGCCCCAGCATTTT.

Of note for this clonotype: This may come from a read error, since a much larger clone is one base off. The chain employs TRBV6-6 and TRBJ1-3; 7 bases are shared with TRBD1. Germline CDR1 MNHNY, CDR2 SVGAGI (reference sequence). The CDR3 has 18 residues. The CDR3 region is CTSSYYQGGANTGNTIYF. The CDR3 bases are TGTACCAGCAGTTACTACCAAGGGGGCGCGAATACTGGAAACACCATATATTTT.

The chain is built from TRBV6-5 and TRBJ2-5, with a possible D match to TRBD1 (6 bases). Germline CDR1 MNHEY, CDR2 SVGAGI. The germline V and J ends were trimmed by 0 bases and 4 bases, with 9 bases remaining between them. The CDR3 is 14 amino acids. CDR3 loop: CASSYSGQRETQYF. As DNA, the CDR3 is TGTGCCAGCAGTTACTCGGGACAAAGAGAGACCCAGTACTTC.

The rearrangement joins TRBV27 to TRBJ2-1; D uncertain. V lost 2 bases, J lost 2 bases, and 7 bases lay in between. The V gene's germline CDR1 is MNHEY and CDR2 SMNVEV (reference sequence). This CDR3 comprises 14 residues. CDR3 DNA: TGTGCCAGCAGTTTAAATCCGGCCTACAATGAGCAGTTCTTC. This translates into CASSLNPAYNEQFF.